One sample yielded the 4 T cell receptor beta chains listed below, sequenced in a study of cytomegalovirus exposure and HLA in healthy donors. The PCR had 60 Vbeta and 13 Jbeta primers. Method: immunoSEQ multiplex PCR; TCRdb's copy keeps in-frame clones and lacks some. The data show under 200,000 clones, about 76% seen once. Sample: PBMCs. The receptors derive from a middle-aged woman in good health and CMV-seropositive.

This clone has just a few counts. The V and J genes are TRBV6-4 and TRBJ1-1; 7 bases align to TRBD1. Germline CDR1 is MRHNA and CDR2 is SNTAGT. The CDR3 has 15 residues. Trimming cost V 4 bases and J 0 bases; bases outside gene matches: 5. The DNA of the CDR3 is TGTGCCAGCAGTGTCCAGGGGGGAATGAACACTGAAGCTTTCTTT. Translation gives CASSVQGGMNTEAFF.

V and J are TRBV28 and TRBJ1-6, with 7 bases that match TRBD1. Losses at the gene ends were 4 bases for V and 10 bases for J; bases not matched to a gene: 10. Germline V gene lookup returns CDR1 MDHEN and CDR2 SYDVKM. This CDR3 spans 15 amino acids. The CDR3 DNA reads TGTGCCAGCAGTTACTCGACAGGGAATAGGTCACCCCTCCACTTT. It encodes CASSYSTGNRSPLHF.

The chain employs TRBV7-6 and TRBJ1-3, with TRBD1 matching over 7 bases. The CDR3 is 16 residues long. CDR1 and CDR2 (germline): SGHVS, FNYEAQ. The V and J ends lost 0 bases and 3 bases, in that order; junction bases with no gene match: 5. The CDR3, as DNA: TGTGCCAGCAGCTTAGCCCCCGGGACAGTTGGAAACACCATATATTTT. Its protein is CASSLAPGTVGNTIYF.

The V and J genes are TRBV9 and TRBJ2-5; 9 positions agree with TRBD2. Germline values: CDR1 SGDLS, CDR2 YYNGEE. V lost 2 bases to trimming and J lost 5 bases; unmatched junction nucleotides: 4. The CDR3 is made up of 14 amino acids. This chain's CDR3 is CASSVSGGWETQYF. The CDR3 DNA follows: TGTGCCAGCAGCGTTAGCGGGGGATGGGAGACCCAGTACTTC.